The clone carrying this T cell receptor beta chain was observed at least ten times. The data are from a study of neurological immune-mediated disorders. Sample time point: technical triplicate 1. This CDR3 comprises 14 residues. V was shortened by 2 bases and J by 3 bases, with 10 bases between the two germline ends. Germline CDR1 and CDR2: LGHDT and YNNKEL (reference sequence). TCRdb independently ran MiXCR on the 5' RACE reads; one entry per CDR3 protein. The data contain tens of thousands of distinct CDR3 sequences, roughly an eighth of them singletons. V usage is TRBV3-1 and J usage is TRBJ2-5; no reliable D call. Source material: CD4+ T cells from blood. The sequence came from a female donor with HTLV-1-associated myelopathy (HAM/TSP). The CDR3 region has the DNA TGTGCCAGCAGCCAAAGTTTGGCCAAAGAGACCCAGTACTTC. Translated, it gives CASSQSLAKETQYF.